Following are 6 T cell receptor beta chains from one sample sequenced in a study of spatial heterogeneity in lung cancer. Study outcomes and limitations: Counts that tracked tumor mutation counts were those of expanded intratumoral alpha and beta TCRs.

Time point indicated: sample taken at primary tumor resection. TCRdb passed the 5' RACE reads through MiXCR, listing each CDR3 protein once. This sample has approximately 26,000 distinct CDR3 sequences, with under 10% found just once. The antigens these receptors bind are not known. The source was lung tumor tissue, collected at surgery. These receptors originate from a male donor with early-stage non-small cell lung cancer.

This clonotype was observed many times. The J gene is TRBJ2-3, the V gene TRBV18, with a possible D match to TRBD1 (6 bases). V gave up 1 base and J gave up 2 bases, with 10 bases separating them. The CDR3 has 15 residues. Germline-derived CDR1 and CDR2 are KGHSH and LQKENI. CDR3 DNA: TGTGCCAGCTCACCACAGACAGGATACACAGATACGCAGTATTTT. Translating it yields CASSPQTGYTDTQYF. The entire variable domain, with the rest obtained from reference TRBV18 and TRBJ2-3, is as follows: NAGVMQNPRHLVRRRGQEARLRCSPMKGHSHVYWYRQLPEEGLKFMVYLQKENIIDESGMPKERFSAEFPKEGPSILRIQQVVRGDSAAYFCASSPQTGYTDTQYFGPGTRLTVL.

V usage is TRBV7-6 and J usage is TRBJ2-7; 13 bases fit TRBD2. J gave up 2 bases and V 5 bases, and 3 bases lay outside the gene matches. The CDR3 runs 15 residues. Germline CDR1 SGHVS, CDR2 FNYEAQ. The CDR3 region has the DNA TGTGCCAGCAGCCCGGGACTAGCGGGAACCTACGAGCAGTACTTC. Its translation: CASSPGLAGTYEQYF.

At least ten counts were recorded for this clonotype. V and J are TRBV5-1 and TRBJ1-5, with 7 nucleotides matching TRBD1. This CDR3 is built from 14 residues. Germline V gene data show CDR1 as SGHRS and CDR2 as YFSETQ. V lost 4 bases, J lost 8 bases, and 9 bases stayed unmatched. The CDR3 spells CASSLRQGSEPQHF. CDR3 coding DNA: TGCGCCAGCAGCCTCAGACAGGGTTCGGAGCCCCAGCATTTT.

This clonotype has a count of ten or more. The genes are TRBV7-2 and TRBJ2-3; 8 positions match TRBD1. CDR3 size: 16 residues. Germline V gene lookup returns CDR1 SGHTA and CDR2 FQGNSA. J was trimmed by 4 bases and V by 6 bases; bases with no gene match: 12. CDR3 sequence reads: CASSVLSTGASDTQYF. The CDR3 nucleotides are TGTGCCAGCAGTGTTCTTTCGACAGGGGCATCAGATACGCAGTATTTT.

In this sample, this clonotype turned up a few times. The chain links TRBV20-1 to TRBJ2-3; TRBD2 aligns across 7 bases. The germline gives CDR1 DFQATT, CDR2 SNEGSKA (reference sequence). The CDR3 consists of 13 residues. The ends lost 6 bases at V and 4 bases at J; junction bases unmatched: 7. The CDR3 DNA is TGCAGTGCCCCAGTAAGCGGGGCAGATACGCAGTATTTT. Protein: CSAPVSGADTQYF.

In its sample, this clonotype was seen many times. This chain links TRBV10-3 with TRBJ1-4; no reliable D call. CDR3 size: 14 residues. V was cut by 6 bases and J by 5 bases, with 13 bases left in between. CDR1 and CDR2 from the germline V gene are ENHRY and SYGVKD. The CDR3 DNA reads TGTGCCATCAGCGCGTCGCAGACCAATGAAAAACTGTTTTTT. The encoded protein is CAISASQTNEKLFF.